This TCR beta chain was observed in a study of memory CD4+ T cells and cytomegalovirus serostatus. Overall study results and limits: Median bootstrapped AUC for CMV status was just under 0.97 originally, approximately 0.91 US-trained.

As to this clone: The antigen is unknown.

CDR1 is SNHLY, CDR2 FYNNEI, per germline. The CDR3 runs to 14 residues. Trimming stripped 4 bases from V and 3 bases from J, with 10 bases between. The sort gate was single viable CD3+CD4+CD8-CD45RO+ cells for memory CD4+ T cells. CMV serostatus came from serum IgG against pp150, pp28, p38, p52. CD4+ T cells were isolated by positive magnetic selection. The data were produced by immunoSEQ multiplex PCR, yet TCRdb's version contains in-frame clones alone and is incomplete. The sample has 50,000 to 60,000 clones, about four fifths seen once; the top ten hold roughly 2%. The chain has TRBV2 and TRBJ1-5; D is unclear. The sequenced sample was memory CD4+ T cells from blood. This TCR was recovered from an adult in good health and CMV-seropositive. This CDR3 is CASSGGRFNQPQHF. CDR3 DNA sequence: TGTGCCAGCAGTGGGGGTCGATTCAATCAGCCCCAGCATTTT.